This passage covers 7 T cell receptor beta chains from one sample sequenced in a study of T-cell memory formation after mild COVID-19. TCRdb used MiXCR to reprocess the 5' RACE reads, holding one entry per CDR3 protein. The table lists about 210,000 distinct CDR3 sequences, 10% to 13% of them singletons. Sequencing used PBMCs or a T cell subset sorted from them (not recorded which). The receptors originated from a man between 18 and 35 years old who had mild COVID-19 (a few samples of this study predate the infection). Cell type and time point are not known.

This clonotype was counted a few times. The chain is built from TRBV11-3 and TRBJ2-3, with D unresolved. There are 13 residues in the CDR3. The germline V gene has CDR1 SGHNT and CDR2 YENEEA. V lost 4 bases and J 1 base, leaving 6 bases between the germline ends. The CDR3 protein is CASSSDRTDTQYF. CDR3 bases: TGTGCCAGCAGCTCCGACCGCACAGATACGCAGTATTTT.

This clonotype was picked up a small number of times. The V and J genes are TRBV12-3 or TRBV12-4 and TRBJ1-5; D remains ambiguous. V lost 5 bases to trimming and J lost 1 base, with 15 bases between them. The CDR3 is made up of 16 amino acids. The CDR3 spells CASSAGLHTSNQPQHF. For the CDR3, the DNA is TGTGCCAGCAGTGCGGGTCTGCATACCAGCAATCAGCCCCAGCATTTT.

This clonotype was recorded a few times. This rearrangement joins TRBV11-1 to TRBJ1-1, with D possibly being TRBD1 (6 bases). The CDR3 loop spans 15 amino acids. The V gene lost 1 base and the J gene lost 0 bases, with 9 bases spanning the gap. Germline V gives CDR1 SGHAT, CDR2 FQDESV (reference sequence). The CDR3 nucleotides read TGTGCCAGCAGCTTAGAGGACAGCTTGAACACTGAAGCTTTCTTT. Translated: CASSLEDSLNTEAFF. Full variable domain (remainder filled in from reference TRBV11-1 and TRBJ1-1): EAEVAQSPRYKITEKSQAVAFWCDPISGHATLYWYRQILGQGPELLVQFQDESVVDDSQLPKDRFSAERLKGVDSTLKIQPAELGDSAMYLCASSLEDSLNTEAFFGQGTRLTVV.

This chain joins TRBV5-1 and TRBJ2-7; no firm D call. V dropped 0 bases and J dropped 2 bases, with 9 bases sitting between them. Per the germline V gene, CDR1 is SGHRS and CDR2 is YFSETQ. The CDR3 consists of 14 residues. This chain's CDR3 is CASSLGIEAYEQYV. The CDR3 nucleotides are TGCGCCAGCAGCTTGGGTATCGAGGCCTACGAGCAGTACGTC.

At least ten counts were recorded for this clonotype. The rearrangement uses TRBV12-3 or TRBV12-4 and TRBJ2-1; a weak D match, TRBD1 (6 bases). V gave up 3 bases and J gave up 0 bases, with 6 bases separating them. The CDR3 sequence is 14 residues long. The CDR3 reads CASSLTGSYNEQFF. The CDR3, as DNA: TGTGCCAGCAGTTTGACAGGCTCCTACAATGAGCAGTTCTTC.

CDR3 loop: CASSSGVSSDTQYF. For the CDR3, the DNA is TGTGCCAGCAGCTCAGGGGTCTCCTCAGATACGCAGTATTTT. The rearrangement links TRBV9 to TRBJ2-3; a possible D gene is TRBD1 (6 bases). The CDR3 length is 14 residues. The germline V gene encodes CDR1 SGDLS and CDR2 YYNGEE. Trimming took 4 bases from V and 4 from J, leaving 13 bases between them.

This clonotype was counted only a few times. This chain connects TRBV11-2 to TRBJ1-2, with unresolved D. From germline, CDR1 is SGHAT and CDR2 FQNNGV. The V gene lost 1 base and the J gene lost 7 bases, with 10 bases spanning the gap. CDR3 length equals 13 residues. CDR3 in DNA: TGTGCCAGCAGCTTAGTTACTACCCCTGGCTACACCTTC. It is translated as CASSLVTTPGYTF.